The source of this TCR beta chain is a study of PD-1 blockade in classical Hodgkin lymphoma. Study details: It was nivolumab at 3 mg/kg, given intravenously every 2 weeks, that patients received. Findings and limits, study-wide: By C4D1, diversity of CD4+ TCRs had risen significantly, whereas that of CD8+ TCRs had not. Complete responders possessed baseline diversity comparable to newly diagnosed patients. Before treatment, TCR diversity in newly diagnosed patients was reportedly lower than in healthy donors.

CDR3 size: 14 residues. Notes on this clone: Its antigen remains unknown.

Sequencing was performed with immunoSEQ multiplex PCR; in TCRdb, only in-frame clones are kept and a portion is missing. Here the sample spans about 22,000 clones, about 80% being singletons. Time point described: cycle 4 day 1 (C4D1), after 5 to 7 weeks of nivolumab. All the patients suffered relapse after autologous stem cell transplantation, and brentuximab vedotin exposure differed. V is TRBV21-1 and J is TRBJ2-7; whether TRBD1, the table's D call, matches the DNA was not checked. TRBV21-1 is an annotated pseudogene. The source material was peripheral blood mononuclear cells (PBMCs), sampled before the fourth cycle of nivolumab. The TCR sequence derives from a human donor with classical Hodgkin lymphoma. CDR3 bases: TGTGCCAGCAGCGCCGCACTTGGACAGTGCGAGCAGTACTTC. As protein: CASSAALGQCEQYF.